The 26 T cell receptor beta chains presented below share a single source sample, sequenced in a study of graft-versus-host responses after intestinal transplantation. The antigens of these receptors remain unknown. The assay was immunoSEQ multiplex PCR, and TCRdb's table has in-frame clones only and misses some. The sample lists some 87,000 clones; about 93% were seen once. This material consisted of unstimulated CD8+ T cells sorted from spleen or lymph node cells, taken before transplant. The receptors were sampled from a human donor who was the organ donor for an intestinal transplant.

The V call is TRBV10-2, the J call TRBJ2-7, with a possible D match to TRBD1 (5 bases). The CDR3 length is 15 residues. The germline V gene encodes CDR1 WSHSY and CDR2 SAAADI. Trimming cost V 6 bases and J 0 bases, with 15 bases left between them. The CDR3 DNA reads TGCGCCAGCAGATGGGGCCTATCGAGCTCCTACGAGCAGTACTTC. This gives the protein CASRWGLSSSYEQYF.

Only one count was recorded for this clone. The rearrangement links TRBV5-8 to TRBJ2-2; 8 bases are shared with TRBD2. Germline CDR1 and CDR2: SGHTS and YDEGEE. J gave up 7 bases and V 0 bases, and 11 bases lay outside the gene matches. The length of the CDR3 is 17 residues. The CDR3 sequence: CASSLGVSGSLNGELFF. Here the CDR3 DNA reads TGTGCCAGCAGCTTGGGTGTGAGCGGGAGTTTAAACGGGGAGCTGTTTTTT. Filled out from reference TRBV5-8 and TRBJ2-2, the complete variable domain reads EAGVTQSPTHLIKTRGQQATLRCSPISGHTSVYWYQQALGLGLQFLLWYDEGEERNRGNFPPRFSGRQFPNYSSELNVNALELEDSALYLCASSLGVSGSLNGELFFGEGSRLTVL.

The gene calls are TRBV12-5 and TRBJ2-5; D is unclear. Germline-derived CDR1 and CDR2 are LGHNT and FRNRAP. The CDR3 is made up of 13 amino acids. V was trimmed by 3 bases and J by 5 bases, leaving 10 bases between them. The CDR3 is CASGLPPRETQYF. CDR3 coding DNA: TGTGCTAGTGGTTTACCCCCCAGGGAGACCCAGTACTTC.

The gene calls are TRBV5-8 and TRBJ2-4, with 14 bases lining up with TRBD2. The CDR3 totals 20 residues. Germline V gene sequence: CDR1 SGHTS, CDR2 YDEGEE. V shed 3 bases, J shed 5 bases, and the junction held 16 bases outside the gene matches. CDR3 sequence reads: CASSSIARLAGGPGQNIQYF. In nucleotides, the CDR3 is TGTGCCAGCAGCTCAATCGCGAGACTAGCGGGGGGGCCAGGGCAAAACATTCAGTACTTC.

The rearrangement uses TRBV6-5 and TRBJ2-7, with D possibly matching TRBD1 (5 bases). The CDR3 contains 13 residues. CDR1 and CDR2 (germline): MNHEY, SVGAGI. Trimming cost V 5 bases and J 2 bases, with 10 bases left between them. The CDR3 DNA sequence: TGTGCCAGCAGTCAGGGAACCGCCTACGAGCAGTACTTC. Encoded protein: CASSQGTAYEQYF.

V and J are TRBV6-5 and TRBJ1-4; the match to TRBD1 covers 7 bases. V lost 0 bases to trimming and J lost 11 bases; unmatched junction nucleotides: 3. The CDR3 extends over 13 amino acids. Looked up from germline, CDR1 is MNHEY and CDR2 is SVGAGI. The CDR3 sequence: CASSYSSGGKLFF. For the CDR3, the DNA is TGTGCCAGCAGTTACTCGTCAGGGGGGAAACTGTTTTTT.

The table lists this clone with a count of one. The chain recombines TRBV5-6 with TRBJ2-1; a weak D match, TRBD1 (5 bases). CDR3 length: 15 amino acids. V was pared by 4 bases and J by 1 base, with 12 bases between. Germline-derived CDR1 and CDR2 are SGHDT and YYEEEE. The DNA of the CDR3 is TGTGCCAGCAGCATCAGGGATGAGTCCTACAATGAGCAGTTCTTC. This encodes CASSIRDESYNEQFF.

This chain joins TRBV4-3 and TRBJ2-1, with 9 positions matching TRBD2. CDR1 is LGHNA and CDR2 is YSLEER in the germline V gene. The CDR3 has 16 residues. The J segment lost 3 bases and the V segment lost 0 bases, leaving 3 bases of the junction unmatched. CDR3 bases: TGCGCCAGCAGCCAAGAGAGCGGGGGGTACTACAATGAGCAGTTCTTC. Protein product: CASSQESGGYYNEQFF.

This clone appeared once. The V gene is TRBV21-1, the J gene TRBJ1-1; TRBD1, the D gene given by the table, was not confirmed from the DNA. TRBV21-1 is assigned pseudogene status. This CDR3 contains 16 residues. DNA of the CDR3: TGTGCCAGCAGCGAAACCAGGGGACAGGTGAACACTGAAGCTTTCTTT. As protein: CASSETRGQVNTEAFF.

The rearrangement uses TRBV23-1 and TRBJ1-1, with D maybe TRBD1 (5 bases). TRBV23-1 has ORF status, its function being uncertain. There are 17 residues in the CDR3. Between the trimmed V and J ends, which lost 3 bases and 1 base, there was a span of 18 bases. The CDR3, as DNA: TGCGCCAGCAGTCACTGGTGGGGGGTCGAAGGGAACACTGAAGCTTTCTTT. It specifies CASSHWWGVEGNTEAFF.

The V gene is TRBV30, the J gene TRBJ2-2; TRBD2 aligns across 11 bases. J was trimmed by 3 bases and V by 3 bases; bases with no gene match: 3. CDR1 is GTSNPN, CDR2 SVGIG, per germline (reference sequence). This CDR3 comprises 15 residues. Here the CDR3 DNA reads TGTGCCTGGAGGATAGCGGGGGGGGACACCGGGGAGCTGTTTTTT. It translates to CAWRIAGGDTGELFF.

The V and J genes are TRBV7-2 and TRBJ2-7; TRBD2 matches 8 bases. Germline V gene sequence: CDR1 SGHTA, CDR2 FQGNSA. The CDR3 loop spans 14 amino acids. Trimming took 5 bases from V and 1 from J; bases not matched to a gene: 4. Written as DNA, the CDR3 is TGTGCCAGCAGCCTGGGACTAGGATCCTACGAGCAGTACTTC. This gives the protein CASSLGLGSYEQYF.

The chain links TRBV12-5 to TRBJ2-1; 9 nucleotides agree with TRBD2. Looked up from germline, CDR1 is LGHNT and CDR2 is FRNRAP. This CDR3 comprises 17 residues. V lost 0 bases to trimming and J lost 3 bases; unmatched junction nucleotides: 6. CDR3 bases: TGTGCTAGTGGTTTGGTATTAGGGCGGGGGGGCTACAATGAGCAGTTCTTC. As protein: CASGLVLGRGGYNEQFF.

The genes are TRBV5-1 and TRBJ2-3, with TRBD2 identical over 9 bases. The V segment lost 0 bases and the J segment 2 bases; nucleotides outside the gene matches: 4. CDR1 SGHRS and CDR2 YFSETQ come from the germline V gene. The CDR3 runs to 16 residues. The CDR3 DNA follows: TGCGCCAGCAGCTTGGGCCTAGCGGGGACCACAGATACGCAGTATTTT. Its protein product is CASSLGLAGTTDTQYF.

This chain connects TRBV5-1 to TRBJ1-5, with TRBD1 matching over 10 bases. V shed 0 bases and J 6 bases; nucleotides not matched to a gene: 3. Germline assignment: CDR1 SGHRS and CDR2 YFSETQ. The CDR3 covers 15 residues. Here the CDR3 reads CASSLGDRGSQPQHF. Here the CDR3 DNA reads TGCGCCAGCAGCTTGGGGGACAGGGGCTCTCAGCCCCAGCATTTT. The entire variable domain, with the rest obtained from reference TRBV5-1 and TRBJ1-5, is as follows: KAGVTQTPRYLIKTRGQQVTLSCSPISGHRSVSWYQQTPGQGLQFLFEYFSETQRNKGNFPGRFSGRQFSNSRSEMNVSTLELGDSALYLCASSLGDRGSQPQHFGDGTRLSIL.

This clone has a handful of counts. The chain links TRBV4-3 to TRBJ2-1; 9 positions match TRBD2. In germline, CDR1 is LGHNA, CDR2 YSLEER. The junction had 6 bases not matched to a gene; V was cut back by 0 bases and J by 6 bases. CDR3 length: 16 residues. CDR3 sequence reads: CASSQDPSGTGNEQFF. The CDR3 nucleotides are TGCGCCAGCAGCCAAGACCCTAGCGGGACGGGCAATGAGCAGTTCTTC.

The chain has TRBV7-6 and TRBJ1-3, with TRBD1 identical over 7 bases. Unmatched junction bases numbered 12, after V lost 1 base and J lost 0 bases. The CDR3 is 19 amino acids. Germline CDR1 is SGHVS and CDR2 is FNYEAQ. The CDR3 here is CASSLVRGGQAYSGNTIYF. CDR3 coding DNA: TGTGCCAGCAGCTTAGTGAGAGGCGGACAGGCTTACTCTGGAAACACCATATATTTT. The whole variable domain, remainder taken from reference TRBV7-6 and TRBJ1-3, is GAGVSQSPRYKVTKRGQDVALRCDPISGHVSLYWYRQALGQGPEFLTYFNYEAQQDKSGLPNDRFSAERPEGSISTLTIQRTEQRDSAMYRCASSLVRGGQAYSGNTIYFGEGSWLTVV.

The chain employs TRBV7-9 and TRBJ1-2; the D gene is possibly TRBD1 (6 bases). V was trimmed by 1 base and J by 5 bases, leaving 11 bases between them. The CDR3 has 14 amino acids. Germline lookup yields CDR1 SEHNR and CDR2 FQNEAQ (reference sequence). The CDR3 loop is CASSLEAGVYGYTF. The CDR3 DNA reads TGTGCCAGCAGCTTAGAGGCAGGGGTGTATGGCTACACCTTC.

The chain carries TRBV5-1 and TRBJ2-7, with TRBD2 as a possible D gene (6 bases). The CDR3 runs to 13 residues. V was clipped by 4 bases and J by 3 bases, with 11 bases between them. CDR1 and CDR2 from the germline V gene are SGHRS and YFSETQ. The CDR3 loop is CASSAGPNYEQYF. In DNA form, the CDR3 reads TGCGCCAGCAGCGCGGGACCGAACTACGAGCAGTACTTC.

J is TRBJ2-7 and V is TRBV4-2; the match to TRBD2 covers 13 bases. CDR1 is LGHNA and CDR2 is YNFKEQ in the germline V gene. The length of the CDR3 is 21 residues. Germline trimming cut 1 base from V and 2 bases from J; bases unmatched to any gene: 17. The CDR3 sequence is CASSQGGLVGTSGIQPYEQYF. In DNA, the CDR3 is TGTGCCAGCAGCCAAGGGGGCCTTGTCGGGACTAGCGGGATCCAACCCTACGAGCAGTACTTC.

The CDR3 sequence is CASSVSGGYNEQFF. The CDR3 coding sequence is TGTGCCAGTAGTGTGTCAGGGGGCTACAATGAGCAGTTCTTC. The chain is built from TRBV19 and TRBJ2-1, with TRBD1 identical over 7 bases. This CDR3 region has 14 residues. Germline V CDR1 and CDR2: LNHDA, SQIVND (reference sequence). Trimming cost V 5 bases and J 3 bases; bases outside gene matches: 4.

This clone came up once. The CDR3 DNA reads as TGTGCCAGCAGGCTAGCGGGGGAAGCAGATACGCAGTATTTT. Translation: CASRLAGEADTQYF. The gene calls are TRBV2 and TRBJ2-3; 10 nucleotides line up with TRBD2. The CDR3 extends over 14 amino acids. The V and J ends lost 6 bases and 4 bases, in that order; junction bases with no gene match: 4. Germline CDR1 is SNHLY and CDR2 is FYNNEI.

V is TRBV11-2 and J is TRBJ1-2; no clear D. This CDR3 is 14 amino acids long. The V gene lost 0 bases and the J gene lost 0 bases, with 5 bases spanning the gap. Per germline, CDR1 SGHAT and CDR2 FQNNGV. The CDR3, as DNA: TGTGCCAGCAGCTTAGACGGTGCTAACTATGGCTACACCTTC. It specifies CASSLDGANYGYTF. The whole variable domain, remainder taken from reference TRBV11-2 and TRBJ1-2, is EAGVAQSPRYKIIEKRQSVAFWCNPISGHATLYWYQQILGQGPKLLIQFQNNGVVDDSQLPKDRFSAERLKGVDSTLKIQPAKLEDSAVYLCASSLDGANYGYTFGSGTRLTVV.

The V and J genes are TRBV11-2 and TRBJ2-7, with TRBD2 identical over 8 bases. Germline loops: CDR1 SGHAT, CDR2 FQNNGV. The length of the CDR3 is 15 residues. J gave up 5 bases and V 4 bases, and 10 bases lay outside the gene matches. The CDR3 DNA follows: TGTGCCAGCAGCTCCGGTGGACTAGCTTCCGACGAGCAGTACTTC. It is translated as CASSSGGLASDEQYF.

The V and J genes are TRBV2 and TRBJ1-5; D is perhaps TRBD1 (5 bases). With 0 bases removed from V and 1 base from J, the gap between germline ends came to 13 bases. This CDR3 has 17 amino acids. CDR1 and CDR2 (germline): SNHLY, FYNNEI. The CDR3 spells CASSEAPGAWSNQPQHF. For the CDR3, the DNA is TGTGCCAGCAGTGAAGCGCCTGGGGCGTGGAGCAATCAGCCCCAGCATTTT.

The chain combines TRBV5-4 with TRBJ1-2; the D is unclear. The CDR3 extends over 13 amino acids. The germline V gene encodes CDR1 SGHNT and CDR2 YYREEE (reference sequence). Trimming stripped 3 bases from V and 4 bases from J, with 10 bases between. The CDR3 nucleotides are TGTGCCAGCAGCTCCCTTGAGGGCTATGGCTACACCTTC. It specifies CASSSLEGYGYTF.